The 19 T cell receptor beta chains below all came from one sample that was sequenced in a study of cytomegalovirus exposure and HLA in healthy donors. PCR was performed using 60 Vbeta and 13 Jbeta primers. Repertoires were generated with immunoSEQ multiplex PCR, while TCRdb's copy carries only in-frame clones and drops some. The sample records 85,000 to 120,000 clones, over 75% being singletons. Sequencing used PBMCs. The receptors derive from a man aged 60 to 69 in good health and CMV-seronegative.

The genes are TRBV7-9 and TRBJ2-5; D may be TRBD1 (5 bases). CDR1 and CDR2 from the germline V gene are SEHNR and FQNEAQ (reference sequence). The CDR3 is 16 amino acids. Trimming cost V 1 base and J 5 bases, with 17 bases left between them. The CDR3 sequence is CASSLGGQGITETQYF. CDR3 nucleotide sequence: TGTGCCAGCAGCTTAGGTGGTCAGGGTATCACGGAGACCCAGTACTTC.

The chain employs TRBV14 and TRBJ1-1; 12 nucleotides agree with TRBD1. The V gene's germline CDR1 is SGHDN and CDR2 FVKESK. CDR3 length equals 15 residues. Trimming at V came to 3 bases and at J to 2 bases, leaving 1 base not matched to a gene. CDR3 residues: CASSQGQGANTEAFF. The CDR3 nucleotides are TGTGCCAGCAGCCAGGGACAGGGGGCAAACACTGAAGCTTTCTTT.

The chain links TRBV18 to TRBJ2-2; 9 nucleotides line up with TRBD2. The junction had 9 bases not matched to a gene; V was cut back by 6 bases and J by 4 bases. The CDR3 is 16 residues long. Germline V CDR1 and CDR2: KGHSH, LQKENI. The DNA for the CDR3 is TGTGCCAGCTCGCGCCCCAGCGGGGGGTTCACCGGGGAGCTGTTTTTT. Residues: CASSRPSGGFTGELFF.

The gene calls are TRBV12-5 and TRBJ1-1, with D possibly TRBD1 on 6 matching bases. This CDR3 is built from 13 residues. Germline V gene data show CDR1 as LGHNT and CDR2 as FRNRAP. Trimming shortened V by 4 bases and J by 1 base, and 7 bases separated the two germline ends. The CDR3 bases are TGTGCTAGTGGTTCACAGGGGAACACTGAAGCTTTCTTT. Residues: CASGSQGNTEAFF. Using reference TRBV12-5 and TRBJ1-1 for the parts outside the CDR3, the full variable domain is DARVTQTPRHKVTEMGQEVTMRCQPILGHNTVFWYRQTMMQGLELLAYFRNRAPLDDSGMPKDRFSAEMPDATLATLKIQPSEPRDSAVYFCASGSQGNTEAFFGQGTRLTVV.

The CDR3 region has the DNA TGTGCCAGCAGCTTCGGGTCCGCGAACACCGGGGAGCTGTTTTTT. It is translated as CASSFGSANTGELFF. The rearrangement joins TRBV7-9 to TRBJ2-2; D not resolved. The V gene's germline CDR1 is SEHNR and CDR2 FQNEAQ (reference sequence). V dropped 3 bases and J dropped 0 bases, with 8 bases sitting between them. CDR3 size: 15 residues.

The rearrangement uses TRBV7-2 and TRBJ1-6, with no clear D. V was clipped by 1 base and J by 10 bases, with 14 bases between them. Germline V gene data show CDR1 as SGHTA and CDR2 as FQGNSA. The CDR3 consists of 15 residues. The CDR3 DNA reads TGTGCCAGCAGCTTAGGTACGGGTTTAGTATCACCCCTCCACTTT. Protein sequence: CASSLGTGLVSPLHF.

J is TRBJ2-7 and V is TRBV7-2; weak D call: TRBD1 (5 bases). Per germline, CDR1 SGHTA and CDR2 FQGNSA. The V end lost 5 bases, the J end lost 5 bases, and 16 bases lay between the germline ends. This CDR3 spans 14 amino acids. This CDR3 reads CASSPNQGFHEQYV. CDR3 DNA sequence: TGTGCCAGCAGCCCCAATCAGGGTTTCCACGAGCAGTACGTC.

The CDR3: CASSLAGGAGDTQYF. CDR3 DNA: TGTGCCAGCAGCTTAGCCGGGGGGGCCGGAGATACGCAGTATTTT. The chain recombines TRBV7-2 with TRBJ2-3; 8 nucleotides line up with TRBD2. The germline V gene has CDR1 SGHTA and CDR2 FQGNSA. V lost 0 bases and J lost 5; bases outside the gene matches: 4. This CDR3 region has 15 residues.

The V and J genes are TRBV29-1 and TRBJ1-2; weak D call: TRBD1 (5 bases). The V gene's germline CDR1 is SQVTM and CDR2 ANQGSEA. Trimming stripped 3 bases from V and 6 bases from J, with 14 bases between. CDR3 length: 13 amino acids. The CDR3 loop is CSVDPTGYHGYTF. The CDR3 region has the DNA TGCAGCGTTGATCCCACAGGTTATCATGGCTACACCTTC. Together with reference TRBV29-1 and TRBJ1-2, the CDR3 gives the full variable domain: SAVISQKPSRDICQRGTSLTIQCQVDSQVTMMFWYRQQPGQSLTLIATANQGSEATYESGFVIDKFPISRPNLTFSTLTVSNMSPEDSSIYLCSVDPTGYHGYTFGSGTRLTVV.

The genes are TRBV10-3 and TRBJ2-3; D remains unclear. Germline assignment: CDR1 ENHRY and CDR2 SYGVKD. The V end lost 4 bases, the J end lost 2 bases, and 7 bases lay between the germline ends. This CDR3 spans 13 amino acids. The CDR3 protein is CAISVSLTDTQYF. CDR3 sequence (DNA): TGTGCCATCAGTGTAAGCCTCACAGATACGCAGTATTTT.

V usage is TRBV28 and J usage is TRBJ1-2, with no clear D. The CDR3 has 16 amino acids. V was trimmed by 5 bases and J by 0 bases, leaving 16 bases between them. The germline V gene encodes CDR1 MDHEN and CDR2 SYDVKM. DNA of the CDR3: TGTGCCAGCAGTGTACAGTGGCCGATAGCTAACTATGGCTACACCTTC. Amino acids: CASSVQWPIANYGYTF.

The count of this clone is one. V usage is TRBV28 and J usage is TRBJ2-7; 12 bases are shared with TRBD2. Per the germline V gene, CDR1 is MDHEN and CDR2 is SYDVKM. Unmatched junction bases numbered 6, after V lost 6 bases and J lost 0 bases. This CDR3 spans 16 amino acids. Written as DNA, the CDR3 is TGTGCCAGCAGCTTCGGACTAGCGGGGAGCTCCTACGAGCAGTACGTC. The encoded protein is CASSFGLAGSSYEQYV.

This clone was counted a single time. The rearrangement links TRBV10-2 to TRBJ2-7; TRBD2 matches at 11 bases. J gave up 7 bases and V 5 bases, and 10 bases lay outside the gene matches. CDR3 size: 15 residues. Germline values: CDR1 WSHSY, CDR2 SAAADI. Here the CDR3 reads CASSPRLAGSGEQYV. Here the CDR3 DNA reads TGCGCCAGCAGTCCTAGACTAGCGGGGTCTGGGGAGCAGTACGTC.

This clone occurred a few times. V and J are TRBV2 and TRBJ1-4, with D perhaps TRBD1 (5 bases). The CDR3 contains 16 residues. V lost 7 bases and J 4 bases, leaving 19 bases between the germline ends. Germline V lookup: CDR1 SNHLY, CDR2 FYNNEI. The CDR3 DNA reads TGTGCCAGCAAAACGGACCGGGGGATTGTTAATGAAAAACTGTTTTTT. Amino acids: CASKTDRGIVNEKLFF.

A single count supports this clone. The rearrangement links TRBV28 to TRBJ1-2; D may be TRBD1 (5 bases). The CDR3 extends over 14 amino acids. Trimming stripped 10 bases from V and 0 bases from J, with 15 bases between. The germline V gene encodes CDR1 MDHEN and CDR2 SYDVKM. Here the CDR3 reads CATQGRVSNYGYTF. Here the CDR3 DNA reads TGTGCCACCCAGGGAAGGGTCTCTAACTATGGCTACACCTTC.

The rearrangement uses TRBV11-2 and TRBJ2-5; 8 bases match TRBD2. This CDR3 spans 14 amino acids. The junction had 4 bases not matched to a gene; V was cut back by 3 bases and J by 4 bases. Germline loops: CDR1 SGHAT, CDR2 FQNNGV. The CDR3 spells CASSFRGGRETQYF. The DNA of the CDR3 is TGTGCCAGCAGCTTTCGGGGGGGCAGAGAGACCCAGTACTTC.

The J gene is TRBJ1-1, the V gene TRBV2, with D possibly TRBD1 on 6 matching bases. CDR1 is SNHLY and CDR2 is FYNNEI in the germline V gene. CDR3 length equals 14 residues. With 6 bases removed from V and 1 base from J, the gap between germline ends came to 12 bases. The CDR3 sequence: CASRRGGTNTEAFF. The DNA of the CDR3 is TGTGCCAGCAGGAGGGGGGGGACGAACACTGAAGCTTTCTTT.

The chain employs TRBV7-9 and TRBJ1-1; D gene ambiguous. CDR1 and CDR2 from the germline V gene are SEHNR and FQNEAQ (reference sequence). The ends were cut back, 5 bases at V and 3 bases at J, with 10 bases in the middle. CDR3 length: 13 amino acids. Here the CDR3 DNA reads TGTGCCAGCAGCCCCTTCGGGGACACTGAAGCTTTCTTT. Translated: CASSPFGDTEAFF.

V is TRBV9 and J is TRBJ2-3; D gene uncertain. V dropped 4 bases and J dropped 3 bases, with 18 bases sitting between them. The CDR3 runs to 16 residues. In germline, CDR1 is SGDLS, CDR2 YYNGEE. This CDR3 is CASSPQHRPRTDTQYF. The CDR3 DNA follows: TGTGCCAGCAGCCCCCAGCACCGCCCCAGGACAGATACGCAGTATTTT.